The entry below describes one TCR beta chain. This clonotype was observed at least ten times. The antigen it binds to is not known. Per-nucleotide qualities are absent, and no much larger clonotype sits a single base away. From its cysteine to its phenylalanine, the CDR3 spans 15 amino acids. The read is trimmed to its CDR3 DNA, 45 bases read in frame from base 1. Taken from the germline V gene (reference sequence), the CDR1 and CDR2 loops are LNHDA and SQIVND. V is pruned by 3 bases and J by 3 bases, leaving 7 bases of the junction without a gene match. This sample is part of a study of CD8+CD57+ T cells in acquired aplastic anemia (dated by TCRdb to 2016 to 2018). About the study as a whole: Extracted DNA from sorted CD4+ and CD8+ cells averaged 3.2 ug, ranging from about 0.18 to 27.4 ug. CD8+CD57+ expansion was defined as a frequency above the mean frequency observed in healthy subjects.

Genomic DNA served as template for TCR beta VDJ combination and CDR3 sequence profiling. An Illumina HiSeq 2000 was used for TCR repertoire sequencing. The original methods were these. Repertoires were assessed using TRBV/TRBJ rearrangement plots, CDR3 size and DJ length profiles, and Simpson's diversity index. The most abundant DNA sequence in the deep sequencing data was defined as the immunodominant clone. CDR3 amino acid sequences were screened for sharing across subjects and compared with published repertoires and the VDJdb database. The public reads were quality trimmed at Q25 with fastp and then assembled into clones with MiXCR by TCRdb, keeping productive beta chains. Rows are unified per CDR3 protein, each entry keeping the most common DNA and genes. These V and J calls rely on TCRdb rather than the paper's analysis. The sample table holds just over 450,000 distinct CDR3 sequences, of which around 32% were seen once. Around 0.82% of the sample belongs to the ten largest clones.

Expansion of CD8+CD57+ cells had been shown by flow cytometry in the patients chosen for sequencing. All patients had severe acquired aplastic anemia diagnosed by International Study of Aplastic Anemia and Agranulocytosis and Camitta criteria. No therapy had been received by the patients at the time of blood sampling. In the study, sorted CD4+ and CD8+ blood T cells from patients with severe aplastic anemia and from healthy subjects underwent deep sequencing of TCR repertoires. Patients were enrolled in the USA under clinicaltrials.gov protocols 00001620, 01623167, 00001397, 00071045, 00081523 and 00961064. Ficoll-Paque density gradient centrifugation was used to isolate peripheral blood mononuclear cells. Before DNA extraction, CD4+ and CD8+ T cells were sorted by FACS or by magnetic beads. Overall study outcomes, separate from this receptor: Some 27 CD8+ CDR3 sequences were found in both patients and controls but appeared to be highly expressed in patients and within the immunodominant clones of the patients. Patients and healthy controls showed no significant difference in CD8+ Simpson's diversity (P=0.060).

The sequence is built from TRBV19 and TRBJ2-7; 8 bases in the middle match TRBD2. The source material was sorted CD4+, CD8+, or CD8+CD57+ T cells (not recorded which) from PBMCs. The clonotype originates from a human donor with aplastic anemia. The DNA is TGTGCCAGTAGTATCAGACTAGCGTCATACTACGAGCAGTACTTC. Translated, it reads CASSIRLASYYEQYF. With the portions outside the CDR3 filled from the reference TRBV19 and TRBJ2-7 genes, the complete variable region becomes DGGITQSPKYLFRKEGQNVTLSCEQNLNHDAMYWYRQDPGQGLRLIYYSQIVNDFQKGDIAEGYSVSREKKESFPLTVTSAQKNPTAFYLCASSIRLASYYEQYFGPGTRLTVT.